This T cell receptor (beta chain) emerged from a study of T-cell memory formation after mild COVID-19. Whole-study findings and limits: Memory sampled before infection contained some responding clones, suggesting cross-reactive memory joined.

This CDR3 is 13 amino acids long. Deletions cut 4 bases from V and 2 bases from J, with 3 bases between. Germline lookup yields CDR1 SEHNR and CDR2 FQNEAQ (reference sequence). TCRdb fed the 5' RACE reads into MiXCR, producing one record per CDR3 protein. The sample carries 400,000 or so distinct CDR3 sequences, around 18% recorded once. Many counts were recorded for this clonotype. Its antigen remains unknown. The chain uses TRBV7-9 and TRBJ2-6; D is unresolved. Sequenced material: PBMCs or a T cell subset sorted from them (not recorded which). The clonotype originates from an adult woman who had mild COVID-19 (a few samples of this study predate the infection). Cell type and time point are not known. The CDR3 region has the DNA TGTGCCAGCAGCTCGACTGGGGCCAACGTCCTGACTTTC. Protein product: CASSSTGANVLTF.